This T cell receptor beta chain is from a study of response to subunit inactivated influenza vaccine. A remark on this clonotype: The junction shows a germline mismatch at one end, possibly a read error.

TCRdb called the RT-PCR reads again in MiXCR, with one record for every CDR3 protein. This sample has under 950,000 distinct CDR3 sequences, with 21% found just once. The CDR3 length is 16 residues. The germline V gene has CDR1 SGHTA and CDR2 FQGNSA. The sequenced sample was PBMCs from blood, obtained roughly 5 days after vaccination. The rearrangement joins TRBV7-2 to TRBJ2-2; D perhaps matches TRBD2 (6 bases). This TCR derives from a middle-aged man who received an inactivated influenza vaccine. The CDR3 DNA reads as TGTTCCAGCAGCTTACGGGTAGCGGCGGGCACCGGGGAGCTGTTTTTT. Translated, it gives CSSSLRVAAGTGELFF. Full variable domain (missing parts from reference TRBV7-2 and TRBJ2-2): GAGVSQSPSNKVTEKGKDVELRCDPISGHTALYWYRQSLGQGLEFLIYFQGNSAPDKSGLPSDRFSAERTGGSVSTLTIQRTQQEDSAVYLCSSSLRVAAGTGELFFGEGSRLTVL.